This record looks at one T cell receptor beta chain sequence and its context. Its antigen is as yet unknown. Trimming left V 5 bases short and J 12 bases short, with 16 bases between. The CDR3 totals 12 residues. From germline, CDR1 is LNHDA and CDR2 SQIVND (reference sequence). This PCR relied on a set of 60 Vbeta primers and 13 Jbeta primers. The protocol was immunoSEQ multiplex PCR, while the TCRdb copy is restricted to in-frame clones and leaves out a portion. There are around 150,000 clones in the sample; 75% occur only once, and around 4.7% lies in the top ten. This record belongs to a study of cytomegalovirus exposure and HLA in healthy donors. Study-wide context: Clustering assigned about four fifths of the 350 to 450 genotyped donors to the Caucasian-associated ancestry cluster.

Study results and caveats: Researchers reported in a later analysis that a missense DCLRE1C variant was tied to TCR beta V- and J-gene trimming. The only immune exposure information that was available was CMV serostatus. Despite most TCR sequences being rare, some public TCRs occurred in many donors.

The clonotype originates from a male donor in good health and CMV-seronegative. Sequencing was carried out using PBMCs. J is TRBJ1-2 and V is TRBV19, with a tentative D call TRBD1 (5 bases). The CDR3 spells CASSGGLGEHTF. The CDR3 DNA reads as TGTGCCAGTAGTGGGGGACTTGGAGAGCACACCTTC.